This T cell receptor (beta chain) was captured in a study of T cell responses to AZD1222 COVID-19 vaccine. The germline V gene has CDR1 LNHDA and CDR2 SQIVND (reference sequence). There are 14 residues in the CDR3. The V segment lost 7 bases and the J segment 6 bases; nucleotides outside the gene matches: 10. Assay: immunoSEQ multiplex PCR; the TCRdb copy retains only in-frame clones and omits some. The repertoire holds 90,000 to 150,000 clones, with around 92% as singletons. The source was peripheral blood, collected 28 days after the second AZD1222 dose. The chain couples TRBV19 to TRBJ1-1; TRBD1 aligns across 8 bases. The receptor was derived from an adult who received the AZD1222 COVID-19 vaccine. In nucleotides, the CDR3 is TGTGCCAGTACCTTGACAGGGGACGTTCCTGAAGCTTTCTTT. Translating gives CASTLTGDVPEAFF. The full variable domain, completed using reference TRBV19 and TRBJ1-1, is DGGITQSPKYLFRKEGQNVTLSCEQNLNHDAMYWYRQDPGQGLRLIYYSQIVNDFQKGDIAEGYSVSREKKESFPLTVTSAQKNPTAFYLCASTLTGDVPEAFFGQGTRLTVV.